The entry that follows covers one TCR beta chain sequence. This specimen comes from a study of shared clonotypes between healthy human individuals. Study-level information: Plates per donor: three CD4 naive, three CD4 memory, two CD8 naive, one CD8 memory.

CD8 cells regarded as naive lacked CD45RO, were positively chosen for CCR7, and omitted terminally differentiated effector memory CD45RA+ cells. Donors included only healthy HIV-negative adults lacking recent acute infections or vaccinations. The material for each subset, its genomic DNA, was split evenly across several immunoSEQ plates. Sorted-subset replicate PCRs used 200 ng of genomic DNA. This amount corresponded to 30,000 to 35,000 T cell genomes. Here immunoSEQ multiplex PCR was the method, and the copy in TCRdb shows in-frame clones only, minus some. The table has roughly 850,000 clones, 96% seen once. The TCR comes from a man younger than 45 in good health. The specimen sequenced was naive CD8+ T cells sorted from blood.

The CDR3 DNA follows: TGTGCCAGCAGCTACTACAAGGCTGAAGCTTTCTTT. Translating gives CASSYYKAEAFF. The chain employs TRBV5-6 and TRBJ1-1; D gene unclear. CDR1 and CDR2 from the germline V gene are SGHDT and YYEEEE. The CDR3 totals 12 residues. The ends were cut back, 3 bases at V and 6 bases at J, with 9 bases in the middle.